The clone carrying this T cell receptor (beta chain) was recorded at least ten times. What it binds is not known. These data originate in a study of T cells in Graves' hyperthyroidism and ophthalmopathy. Overall study: At the time of initial diagnosis and before any treatment, peripheral blood was collected.

Reasons for excluding patients were uncontrolled infection, other autoimmune disease, pregnancy or lactation. The germline V gene encodes CDR1 SNHLY and CDR2 FYNNEI. Trimming stripped 4 bases from V and 4 bases from J, with 13 bases between. The CDR3 contains 14 residues. RNA transcripts gave rise to amplified TCR beta CDR3 regions. In the first-round RT-PCR of the TCR CDR3, the HTBI primer set was used. TCRdb ran MiXCR on the multiplex PCR reads and lists one entry per CDR3 protein. Of more than 300,000 distinct CDR3 sequences listed, about a sixth were seen once; the top ten hold 30% to 40%. Study results and caveats: Appearing also in blood were most of the thyroid clonotypes expanded above 0.001.

This chain connects TRBV2 to TRBJ1-2, with TRBD1 as a possible D gene (6 bases). The receptor's source is a woman in her twenties or thirties with Graves' hyperthyroidism that later progressed to Graves' ophthalmopathy. Sequences were obtained from blood. Here the CDR3 DNA reads TGTGCCAGCAGTGTGAACAGGGATCTCTATGGCTACACCTTC. This encodes CASSVNRDLYGYTF.